Sequencing of this TCR beta chain was carried out in a study of OX40 agonist ivuxolimab in advanced cancers. Study information: In this trial design, patients received ivuxolimab intravenously at 0.01 to 10 mg/kg every 2 weeks.

Assay: immunoSEQ multiplex PCR; the TCRdb copy retains only in-frame clones and omits some. The top ten clones hold about 0.15% of a sample with around 95,000 clones, around 89% of them seen once. With 7 bases clipped from V and 2 bases from J, the junction kept 7 bases outside the gene matches. The CDR3 contains 15 residues. Germline assignment: CDR1 MNHNS and CDR2 SASEGT. The TCR originated in an adult with an advanced solid tumor such as melanoma, head and neck, liver or kidney cancer. The sample here was CD4+ or CD8+ T cells sorted from blood, taken in a trial of the OX40 agonist ivuxolimab. This chain joins TRBV6-1 and TRBJ2-2, with 7 positions matching TRBD1. This CDR3 is CASKVGTVNTGELFF. In DNA, the CDR3 is TGTGCCAGCAAAGTTGGGACAGTAAACACCGGGGAGCTGTTTTTT.